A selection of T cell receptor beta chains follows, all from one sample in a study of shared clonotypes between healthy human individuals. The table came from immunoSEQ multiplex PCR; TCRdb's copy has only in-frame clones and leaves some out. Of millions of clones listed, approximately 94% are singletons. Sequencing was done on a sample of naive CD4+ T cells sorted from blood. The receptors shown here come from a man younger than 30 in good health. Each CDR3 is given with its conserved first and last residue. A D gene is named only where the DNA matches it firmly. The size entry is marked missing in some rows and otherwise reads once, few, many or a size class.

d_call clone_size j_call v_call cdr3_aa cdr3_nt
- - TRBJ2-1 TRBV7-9 CASSSGRRYNEQFF TGTGCCAGCAGCTCTGGGCGTAGGTACAATGAGCAGTTCTTC
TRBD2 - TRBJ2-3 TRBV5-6 CASSLSSGITDTQYF TGTGCCAGCAGCTTATCTAGCGGAATCACAGATACGCAGTATTTT
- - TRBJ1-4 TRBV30 CAWSAVRGVFEKLFF TGTGCCTGGAGTGCGGTCAGGGGAGTTTTTGAAAAACTGTTTTTT
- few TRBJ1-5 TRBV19 CASSIKYQPQHF TGTGCCAGTAGTATCAAATATCAGCCCCAGCATTTT
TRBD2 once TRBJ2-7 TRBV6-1 CASTATSPYEQYF TGTGCCAGCACCGCGACTAGCCCCTACGAGCAGTACTTC
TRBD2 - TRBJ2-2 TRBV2 CASSNLAGLHGTGELFF TGTGCCAGCAGTAACCTAGCGGGGCTGCACGGAACCGGGGAGCTGTTTTTT
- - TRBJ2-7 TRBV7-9 CASSLGVAGRGSEQYF TGTGCCAGCAGCCTGGGTGTGGCGGGTAGAGGTAGCGAGCAGTACTTC
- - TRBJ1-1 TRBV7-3 CASSYTVVTEAFF TGTGCCAGCAGTTACACGGTGGTAACTGAAGCTTTCTTT
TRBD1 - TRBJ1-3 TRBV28 CASIPTGGLGNTIYF TGTGCCAGTATCCCCACAGGGGGCCTTGGAAACACCATATATTTT
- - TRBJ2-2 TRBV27 CASTRWGLGDFQNTGELFF TGTGCCAGCACCAGATGGGGTCTTGGGGACTTTCAGAACACCGGGGAGCTGTTTTTT
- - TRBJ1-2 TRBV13 CASSRLQGDYGYTF TGTGCCAGCAGCCGATTACAGGGTGACTATGGCTACACCTTC
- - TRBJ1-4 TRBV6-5 CASSYSPGPEKLFF TGTGCCAGCAGTTACTCGCCGGGGCCCGAAAAACTGTTTTTT
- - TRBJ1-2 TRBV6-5 CASSYSPGEDYGYTF TGTGCCAGCAGTTACTCGCCAGGGGAGGACTATGGCTACACCTTC
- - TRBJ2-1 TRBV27 CASTIGGLYNEQFF TGTGCCAGCACCATAGGGGGACTTTACAATGAGCAGTTCTTC
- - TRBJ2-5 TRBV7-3 CASSLKIFKGSWYQETQYF TGTGCCAGCAGCTTAAAGATTTTCAAGGGCAGTTGGTACCAAGAGACCCAGTACTTC
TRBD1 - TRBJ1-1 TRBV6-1 CASSVLKGANTEAFF TGTGCCAGCAGTGTCCTAAAGGGGGCGAACACTGAAGCTTTCTTT
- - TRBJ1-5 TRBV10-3 CAISGYSNQPQHF TGTGCCATCAGTGGATATAGCAATCAGCCCCAGCATTTT
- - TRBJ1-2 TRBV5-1 CASSLGEGVGYTF TGCGCCAGCAGCTTGGGGGAGGGCGTTGGCTACACCTTC
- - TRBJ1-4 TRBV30 CAWSTGRKLFF TGTGCCTGGAGTACAGGGCGGAAACTGTTTTTT
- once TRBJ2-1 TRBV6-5 CASSYSVGGSGEQFF TGTGCCAGCAGTTACTCTGTAGGGGGGTCGGGTGAGCAGTTCTTC
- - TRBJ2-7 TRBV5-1 CASSVAARDEQYF TGCGCCAGCAGCGTTGCGGCTCGGGACGAGCAGTACTTC
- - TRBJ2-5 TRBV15 CATSRVGQETQYF TGTGCCACCAGCAGAGTGGGCCAAGAGACCCAGTACTTC
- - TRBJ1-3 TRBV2 CASSEVWQGRGERNTIYF TGTGCCAGCAGTGAAGTATGGCAGGGACGAGGAGAGCGAAACACCATATATTTT
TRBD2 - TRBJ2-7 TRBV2 CASSPLAGNYEQYF TGTGCCAGCAGTCCCCTAGCGGGGAACTACGAGCAGTACTTC
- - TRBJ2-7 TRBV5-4 CASSSPGTYEQYF TGTGCCAGCAGCTCACCGGGGACCTACGAGCAGTACTTC
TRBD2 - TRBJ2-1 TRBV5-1 CASSLAGTSGYNEQFF TGCGCCAGCAGCTTGGCTGGGACTAGCGGATACAATGAGCAGTTCTTC
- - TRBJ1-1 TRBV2 CASSEGTRAGRAFF TGTGCCAGCAGTGAAGGCACAAGGGCAGGGCGAGCTTTCTTT
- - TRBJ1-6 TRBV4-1 CASSPAGRPTYNSPLHF TGCGCCAGCAGCCCCGCCGGACGGCCGACGTATAATTCACCCCTCCACTTT
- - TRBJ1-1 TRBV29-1 CSAFLTGNTEAFF TGCAGCGCCTTTTTAACAGGGAACACTGAAGCTTTCTTT
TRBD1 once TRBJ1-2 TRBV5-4 CASSLSLRDRGPTNYGYTF TGTGCCAGCAGCTTAAGTTTGAGGGACAGGGGGCCTACTAACTATGGCTACACCTTC
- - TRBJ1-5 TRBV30 CAWSEGGNQPQHF TGTGCCTGGAGTGAGGGGGGGAATCAGCCCCAGCATTTT
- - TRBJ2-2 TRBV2 CASSGGLLNTGELFF TGTGCCAGCAGTGGGGGCCTGCTGAACACCGGGGAGCTGTTTTTT
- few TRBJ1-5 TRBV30 CAWSVQETSRNQPQHF TGTGCCTGGAGTGTACAGGAGACAAGTCGCAATCAGCCCCAGCATTTT
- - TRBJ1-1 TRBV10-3 CAISEFQGISTEAFF TGTGCCATCAGTGAGTTCCAGGGGATTAGCACTGAAGCTTTCTTT
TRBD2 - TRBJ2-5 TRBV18 CASSQAGGYQETQYF TGTGCCAGCTCCCAAGCGGGGGGTTACCAAGAGACCCAGTACTTC
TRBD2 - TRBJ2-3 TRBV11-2 CASSSLLRGGWTDTQYF TGTGCCAGCAGCTCTCTCCTGCGGGGGGGCTGGACAGATACGCAGTATTTT
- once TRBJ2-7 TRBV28 CASSPGILGDASYEQYF TGTGCCAGCAGTCCCGGGATCCTAGGAGACGCCTCCTACGAGCAGTACTTC
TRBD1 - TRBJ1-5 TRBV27 CASSLSVLTGRNQPQHF TGTGCCAGCAGTTTATCGGTCTTGACAGGGAGAAATCAGCCCCAGCATTTT
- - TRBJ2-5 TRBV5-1 CASSRGKGETQYF TGCGCCAGCAGCCGCGGGAAGGGAGAGACCCAGTACTTC
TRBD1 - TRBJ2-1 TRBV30 CAWSAGQGGFSYNEQFF TGTGCCTGGAGTGCTGGACAGGGCGGATTCTCCTACAATGAGCAGTTCTTC
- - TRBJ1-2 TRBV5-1 CASSLGRNDGYTF TGCGCCAGCAGCTTGGGCAGAAACGATGGCTACACCTTC